Sequencing of this T cell receptor beta chain was carried out in a study of shared clonotypes between healthy human individuals. Study-wide points: A limitation of the genetic and exposure-history diversity represented arose from few donors. Expectations were that clonotype sharing among donors would be affected by sequencing depth.

Germline V gene sequence: CDR1 ENHRY, CDR2 SYGVKD. This CDR3 spans 15 amino acids. Trimming stripped 0 bases from V and 0 bases from J, with 8 bases between. The table came from immunoSEQ multiplex PCR; TCRdb's copy has only in-frame clones and leaves some out. This sample has 1 million to 1.2 million clones, with around three quarters found just once. With regard to this clone: Its antigen is not identified.

The material sequenced was memory CD4+ T cells from PBMCs. Subset: CD45RA-negative fraction. The receptor was isolated from a man between 18 and 35 years old in good health. Some clones in this sample may be carry-over from other donors' samples. The V and J genes are TRBV10-3 and TRBJ1-1; D may be TRBD1 (5 bases). This CDR3 reads CAISESGGVNTEAFF. CDR3 sequence (DNA): TGTGCCATCAGTGAGTCGGGAGGGGTGAACACTGAAGCTTTCTTT.